The 23 T cell receptor beta chains given below trace back to one sample, sequenced in a study of blood T cell repertoires in COVID-19. Data came from immunoSEQ multiplex PCR; TCRdb stores just in-frame clones and leaves some out. The data hold 45,000 to 55,000 clones, with over 70% observed a single time. The sample comprised peripheral blood. These receptors all stem from a human donor with active or convalescent COVID-19. The donor label of this sample is uncertain.

This chain links TRBV11-3 with TRBJ1-1; D is perhaps TRBD1 (6 bases). V shed 8 bases and J shed 1 base, with 17 bases lying between them. Germline CDR1 and CDR2: SGHNT and YENEEA. The CDR3 totals 15 residues. The CDR3 DNA reads as TGTGCCAGCGCCATAGAGGGACACAGGAACACTGAAGCTTTCTTT. This translates into CASAIEGHRNTEAFF.

The chain uses TRBV3-1 (or the pseudogene TRBV3-2) and TRBJ2-4, with D tentatively TRBD1 (6 bases). The V gene's germline CDR1 is LGHDT and CDR2 YNNKEL (reference sequence). V lost 0 bases to trimming and J lost 1 base, with 7 bases between them. The CDR3 is 15 residues long. The CDR3 sequence: CASSQETGAKNIQYF. CDR3 nucleotides: TGTGCCAGCAGCCAAGAAACAGGGGCCAAAAACATTCAGTACTTC.

The chain uses TRBV9 and TRBJ1-3; 8 nucleotides align to TRBD1. The germline V gene encodes CDR1 SGDLS and CDR2 YYNGEE. The CDR3 extends over 16 amino acids. The V gene end was trimmed by 0 bases and the J gene end by 4 bases; junction bases not matched to a gene: 6. The DNA for the CDR3 is TGTGCCAGCAGCGTAGATTCAGGGGGCACAGGAAACACCATATATTTT. Its protein is CASSVDSGGTGNTIYF.

The rearrangement links TRBV24-1 to TRBJ2-6, with 7 bases aligning to TRBD2. CDR1 KGHDR and CDR2 SFDVKD come from the germline V gene. J was trimmed by 2 bases and V by 5 bases; bases with no gene match: 11. CDR3 length: 18 residues. In nucleotides, the CDR3 is TGTGCCACCAGTGCCACGGATGGGAGGGGAGCTGGGGCCAACGTCCTGACTTTC. Its translation is CATSATDGRGAGANVLTF.

This clone came up once. This sequence joins TRBV5-1 and TRBJ2-7; 13 positions agree with TRBD2. Germline V CDR1 and CDR2: SGHRS, YFSETQ. V dropped 1 base and J dropped 5; count of bases not matched to a gene: 3. CDR3 length equals 15 residues. In DNA, the CDR3 is TGCGCCAGCAGCTTGCAACTAGCGGGAGGGAACGAGCAGTACTTC. It encodes CASSLQLAGGNEQYF.

This chain joins TRBV19 and TRBJ1-1, with TRBD1 matching 9 bases. The CDR3 runs to 15 residues. Germline CDR1 is LNHDA and CDR2 is SQIVND (reference sequence). Germline trimming cut 4 bases from V and 1 base from J; bases unmatched to any gene: 4. CDR3 amino acids: CASSTWDRENTEAFF. The CDR3 DNA reads as TGTGCCAGTAGTACCTGGGACAGGGAGAACACTGAAGCTTTCTTT.

With regard to this clone: The junction departs from germline at one end; a sequencing error may be responsible. The rearrangement uses TRBV28 and TRBJ2-1; D is ambiguous. Germline V lookup: CDR1 MDHEN, CDR2 SYDVKM. The length of the CDR3 is 11 residues. The CDR3 loop reads CASSSLLLSVF. The CDR3 coding sequence is TGTGCCAGCAGTTCCCTCCTCCTCAGCGTCTTC.

The V and J genes are TRBV7-3 and TRBJ1-1; D possibly corresponds to TRBD1 (5 bases). The CDR3 is 15 amino acids. With 2 bases removed from V and 3 bases from J, the gap between germline ends came to 13 bases. The V gene's germline CDR1 is SGHTA and CDR2 FQGTGA. The CDR3 region is CASSLGQGGDTEAFF. The CDR3, as DNA: TGTGCCAGCAGCTTAGGGCAGGGCGGGGACACTGAAGCTTTCTTT.

At least ten counts were recorded for this clone. The chain couples TRBV18 to TRBJ2-1, with 8 bases matching TRBD2. CDR3 size: 16 residues. Germline loops: CDR1 KGHSH, CDR2 LQKENI. V lost 0 bases and J lost 8; bases outside the gene matches: 9. The CDR3 spells CASSPPDTGGTHEQFF. In nucleotides, the CDR3 is TGTGCCAGCTCACCACCTGATACGGGAGGGACCCATGAGCAGTTCTTC.

Written as DNA, the CDR3 is TGTGCCAGCAGTTGGGTCGGGACTAGTATTGAGACCCAGTACTTC. It encodes CASSWVGTSIETQYF. The rearrangement joins TRBV27 to TRBJ2-5; 8 nucleotides line up with TRBD2. CDR1 and CDR2 (germline): MNHEY, SMNVEV (reference sequence). V shed 4 bases and J 5 bases; nucleotides not matched to a gene: 9. The CDR3 sequence is 15 residues long.

Here the CDR3 reads CASSESRTEYNEQFF. CDR3 sequence (DNA): TGCGCCAGCAGTGAGTCGCGGACAGAGTACAATGAGCAGTTCTTC. The chain joins TRBV10-1 to TRBJ2-1, with D perhaps matching TRBD1 (6 bases). The CDR3 sequence is 15 residues long. Germline V gives CDR1 WNHNN, CDR2 SYGVQD (reference sequence). V lost 0 bases, J lost 4 bases, and 10 bases lay in between.

V gene TRBV19 combines with J gene TRBJ1-5; weak D call: TRBD1 (6 bases). The CDR3 has 15 amino acids. Germline values: CDR1 LNHDA, CDR2 SQIVND (reference sequence). Deletions cut 5 bases from V and 0 bases from J, with 11 bases between. The chain's CDR3 is CASSLRGNSNQPQHF. Here the CDR3 DNA reads TGTGCCAGTAGTCTCAGGGGAAATAGCAATCAGCCCCAGCATTTT.

This clone was picked up a small number of times. This chain joins TRBV30 and TRBJ2-7; D unclear. The V gene lost 1 base and the J gene lost 6 bases, with 7 bases spanning the gap. This CDR3 is 11 amino acids long. The germline CDR1 and CDR2 sequences are GTSNPN and SVGIG (reference sequence). For the CDR3, the DNA is TGTGCCTGGAGTGCTCTTTTCGAGCAGTACTTC. The encoded protein is CAWSALFEQYF.

The chain links TRBV3-1 (or the pseudogene TRBV3-2) to TRBJ2-7; D might be TRBD2 (5 bases). The CDR3 has 13 amino acids. V was cut by 1 base and J by 4 bases, with 8 bases left in between. Per the germline V gene, CDR1 is LGHDT and CDR2 is YNNKEL (reference sequence). For the CDR3, the DNA is TGTGCCAGCAGCCAAGGGAGGTTTTACGAGCAGTACTTC. This translates into CASSQGRFYEQYF.

In this sample, this clone turned up a few times. The rearrangement joins TRBV7-9 to TRBJ2-3; a possible D gene is TRBD2 (5 bases). V shed 7 bases and J shed 0 bases, with 11 bases lying between them. The CDR3 spans 14 residues. CDR1 SEHNR and CDR2 FQNEAQ come from the germline V gene (reference sequence). The CDR3 DNA sequence: TGTGCCAGCACTATGAGCGGTAGCACAGATACGCAGTATTTT. It is translated as CASTMSGSTDTQYF.

The chain couples TRBV25-1 to TRBJ1-1; D not certain. The CDR3 is made up of 11 amino acids. Germline assignment: CDR1 MGHDK and CDR2 SYGVNS. The DNA for the CDR3 is TGTGCAAGTCGAAGAGACACTGAAGCTTTCTTT. Its translation: CASRRDTEAFF.

In this sample, this clone turned up once. The CDR3 nucleotides read TGTGCCAGCAGCCAACAGAACTATGGCTACACCTTC. Translating it yields CASSQQNYGYTF. The chain is built from TRBV14 and TRBJ1-2, with unresolved D. This CDR3 contains 12 residues. CDR1 is SGHDN and CDR2 is FVKESK in the germline V gene. The V and J ends lost 2 bases and 2 bases respectively, with 3 bases between them.

The V call is TRBV4-1, the J call TRBJ2-2, with a tentative D call TRBD2 (5 bases). The V end lost 0 bases, the J end lost 6 bases, and 17 bases lay between the germline ends. Germline V gene data show CDR1 as MGHRA and CDR2 as YSYEKL. This CDR3 comprises 17 residues. The CDR3 sequence is CASSQERVVGEAGELFF. Written as DNA, the CDR3 is TGCGCCAGCAGCCAAGAAAGGGTCGTGGGAGAGGCCGGGGAGCTGTTTTTT.

The DNA of the CDR3 is TGTGCCAGCTCACCACGGGGGGGCCTTACATCCTATGGCTACACCTTC. This sequence encodes CASSPRGGLTSYGYTF. The V gene is TRBV18, the J gene TRBJ1-2; D may be TRBD1 (6 bases). The germline V and J ends were trimmed by 1 base and 4 bases, with 16 bases remaining between them. Germline CDR1 KGHSH, CDR2 LQKENI. The CDR3 length is 16 residues.

V is TRBV5-1 and J is TRBJ2-7, with TRBD2 matching 12 bases. Per the germline V gene, CDR1 is SGHRS and CDR2 is YFSETQ. The CDR3 is 18 residues long. Germline trimming cut 3 bases from V and 1 base from J; bases unmatched to any gene: 11. CDR3 in DNA: TGCGCCAGCAGCTCTCTCGCGACTAGCGGGAGTAGGTCCTACGAGCAGTACTTC. Translated: CASSSLATSGSRSYEQYF.

The chain employs TRBV18 and TRBJ2-4; 9 bases fit TRBD2. The CDR3 contains 18 residues. J was trimmed by 3 bases and V by 2 bases; bases with no gene match: 11. Looked up from germline, CDR1 is KGHSH and CDR2 is LQKENI. CDR3 region: CASSPGSAGGSDKNIQYF. DNA of the CDR3: TGTGCCAGCTCACCAGGTTCGGCGGGAGGGAGCGACAAAAACATTCAGTACTTC. Looking up the rest from reference TRBV18 and TRBJ2-4 gives the full variable domain: NAGVMQNPRHLVRRRGQEARLRCSPMKGHSHVYWYRQLPEEGLKFMVYLQKENIIDESGMPKERFSAEFPKEGPSILRIQQVVRGDSAAYFCASSPGSAGGSDKNIQYFGAGTRLSVL.

Remarks on this clone: One end of the junction is discordant with germline, which a read error may explain. The V call is TRBV6-5, the J call TRBJ2-7; weak D call: TRBD1 (5 bases). Looked up from germline, CDR1 is MNHEY and CDR2 is SVGAGI. This CDR3 is built from 14 residues. CDR3 in amino acids: CASIPGWGVYQQYF. The CDR3 coding sequence is TGTGCCAGCATACCCGGATGGGGCGTCTACCAGCAGTACTTC.

This sequence joins TRBV9 and TRBJ2-1, with D perhaps matching TRBD2 (5 bases). The germline gives CDR1 SGDLS, CDR2 YYNGEE. Trimming removed 1 base from V and 2 bases from J, with 19 bases in between. This CDR3 spans 18 amino acids. CDR3: CASSVPGAPEGPYNEQFF. In DNA form, the CDR3 reads TGTGCCAGCAGCGTACCCGGCGCCCCCGAGGGTCCCTACAATGAGCAGTTCTTC.